The sequence of this T cell receptor beta chain was determined in a study of CXCR3-negative and CXCR3-positive naive CD8 T cells. In the study overall: Libraries each contributed about 1.5 +/- 0.3 million TRB reads, for about 135 million in total. General study findings and limits: With surface CD5 comparable between naive subsets, TCR strength was estimated using properties derived from the TRB CDR3.

The CDR3 is 14 amino acids. CDR1 SQVTM and CDR2 ANQGSEA come from the germline V gene. 5' RACE that incorporated UMI labels was used to prepare the TRB cDNA libraries. For each CDR3 protein, TCRdb gives one entry from its re-call of the 5' RACE reads, without DNA. This sample's table reports 100,000 to 150,000 distinct CDR3 sequences. A CD45RO-CCR7+CD27+CD95- profile was what naive CD8+ T cells displayed. Worth noting for this clonotype: The target antigen is unknown.

Sample: naive CXCR3- CD8+ T cells from blood. Regarding subset: CD45RO-CCR7+CD27+CD95- naive CD8+ T cells lacking CXCR3 (TNR3-). This rearrangement joins TRBV29-1 to TRBJ2-7; TCRdb names TRBD1, which stays unverified in the absence of DNA. This TCR was recovered from a human donor in good health. Some clones in this sample may be carry-over from other donors' samples. CDR3 residues: CSVELKDRGYEQYF.